The 13 T cell receptor beta chains below come from one sample, sequenced in a study of neurological immune-mediated disorders. TCRdb reprocessed the 5' RACE reads via MiXCR and lists one record per CDR3 protein. The repertoire holds around 79,000 distinct CDR3 sequences, 14% seen once, with roughly 7% in the top ten. The material sequenced was PBMCs. Receptors were obtained from a woman in her 50s in good health.

The CDR3 DNA follows: TGTGCCAGCAGTGAACCTTTCCGGTGGACCCAGTACTTC. Protein: CASSEPFRWTQYF. This chain connects TRBV6-1 to TRBJ2-5; D is unclear. Germline V gives CDR1 MNHNS, CDR2 SASEGT. V gave up 2 bases and J gave up 7 bases, with 11 bases separating them. The CDR3 has 13 amino acids.

In its sample, this clonotype was seen many times. The V and J genes are TRBV5-1 and TRBJ1-5; 11 positions agree with TRBD1. This CDR3 region has 15 residues. Trimming cost V 4 bases and J 8 bases; bases outside gene matches: 8. Germline assignment: CDR1 SGHRS and CDR2 YFSETQ. The CDR3 coding sequence is TGCGCCAGCAGCCTAATTGGGACAGGGGGAGAGCCCCAGCATTTT. This translates into CASSLIGTGGEPQHF. Complete variable domain (other parts from reference TRBV5-1 and TRBJ1-5): KAGVTQTPRYLIKTRGQQVTLSCSPISGHRSVSWYQQTPGQGLQFLFEYFSETQRNKGNFPGRFSGRQFSNSRSEMNVSTLELGDSALYLCASSLIGTGGEPQHFGDGTRLSIL.

This clonotype was recorded at least ten times. This chain connects TRBV9 to TRBJ2-3, with 11 bases fitting TRBD2. Trimming cost V 4 bases and J 6 bases; bases outside gene matches: 16. The CDR3 contains 18 residues. Germline CDR1 reads SGDLS; CDR2 reads YYNGEE. CDR3 in DNA: TGTGCCAGCAGCCCTGGCGGGATTAGCGGGGGGGCCTTGGATACGCAGTATTTT. Translation: CASSPGGISGGALDTQYF.

This clonotype appeared a few times. CDR3 bases: TGCGCCAGCAGCTTGGGCACCACAGATACGCAGTATTTT. Translating it yields CASSLGTTDTQYF. This sequence joins TRBV5-1 and TRBJ2-3; unclear D gene. Trimming shortened V by 0 bases and J by 2 bases, and 4 bases separated the two germline ends. Germline CDR1 and CDR2: SGHRS and YFSETQ. There are 13 residues in the CDR3.

The table lists this clonotype with many counts. This sequence joins TRBV20-1 and TRBJ2-3; weak D call: TRBD1 (5 bases). The V and J ends lost 5 bases and 7 bases respectively, with 16 bases between them. This CDR3 contains 13 residues. From germline, CDR1 is DFQATT and CDR2 SNEGSKA (reference sequence). CDR3 DNA sequence: TGCAGTGCTTGGGGCACTCCGAGGAATACGCAGTATTTT. Translated: CSAWGTPRNTQYF.

This clonotype was detected many times. The chain links TRBV6-5 to TRBJ2-7, with TRBD2 matching 11 bases. With V trimmed by 5 bases and J by 2 bases, 11 bases remained unmatched. Germline loops: CDR1 MNHEY, CDR2 SVGAGI. The CDR3 contains 17 residues. The CDR3 DNA follows: TGTGCCAGCAGTCGAAATAGCGGGGGGGCCTGGGCCTACGAGCAGTACTTC. This codes for CASSRNSGGAWAYEQYF.

There are many counts of this clonotype. The chain joins TRBV5-6 to TRBJ2-3; D may correspond to TRBD1 or TRBD2 (5 bases each). CDR1 and CDR2 (germline): SGHDT, YYEEEE. The CDR3 has 16 amino acids. Trimming pared 4 bases from V and 4 bases from J, leaving 19 bases between. The CDR3 DNA reads as TGTGCCAGCAGCCTCCGGGTCACAGGCGGGCCAGATACGCAGTATTTT. Translating gives CASSLRVTGGPDTQYF. The full variable domain, its missing parts supplied by reference TRBV5-6 and TRBJ2-3, is DAGVTQSPTHLIKTRGQQVTLRCSPKSGHDTVSWYQQALGQGPQFIFQYYEEEERQRGNFPDRFSGHQFPNYSSELNVNALLLGDSALYLCASSLRVTGGPDTQYFGPGTRLTVL.

V gene TRBV7-7 combines with J gene TRBJ2-2; TRBD2 agrees at 7 bases. The CDR3 length is 15 residues. V was clipped by 6 bases and J by 1 base; unmatched bases: 5. Germline assignment: CDR1 SSHAT and CDR2 FNYEAQ (reference sequence). CDR3 in DNA: TGTGCCAGCAGAGCGGGGTTACTGAACACCGGGGAGCTGTTTTTT. Amino acids: CASRAGLLNTGELFF. Based on the CDR3 plus reference TRBV7-7 and TRBJ2-2, the full variable domain is GAGVSQSPRYKVTKRGQDVTLRCDPISSHATLYWYQQALGQGPEFLTYFNYEAQPDKSGLPSDRFSAERPEGSISTLTIQRTEQRDSAMYRCASRAGLLNTGELFFGEGSRLTVL.

The chain joins TRBV12-3 or TRBV12-4 to TRBJ2-7; 10 bases are a match to TRBD1. The CDR3 loop spans 14 amino acids. Unmatched junction bases numbered 4, after V lost 5 bases and J lost 3 bases. The CDR3 DNA is TGTGCCAGCAGTCCCGGACAGGGGGTCTACGAGCAGTACTTC. Encoded protein: CASSPGQGVYEQYF.

Ten or more counts support this clonotype. The V call is TRBV20-1, the J call TRBJ2-3; D assignment may be TRBD1 or TRBD2 (5 bases each). This CDR3 spans 13 amino acids. Per the germline V gene, CDR1 is DFQATT and CDR2 is SNEGSKA (reference sequence). V lost 5 bases and J lost 1, with 10 bases in between. The CDR3 DNA sequence: TGCAGTGCTGGGGCGGGTGGCACAGATACGCAGTATTTT. Protein product: CSAGAGGTDTQYF.

This clonotype was seen at least ten times. The V call is TRBV5-1, the J call TRBJ2-3; 12 bases agree with TRBD2. The germline CDR1 and CDR2 sequences are SGHRS and YFSETQ. V shed 4 bases and J 0 bases; nucleotides not matched to a gene: 3. The CDR3 totals 16 residues. Here the CDR3 reads CASSTGTSGSTDTQYF. The CDR3 nucleotides read TGCGCCAGCAGCACCGGGACTAGCGGGAGCACAGATACGCAGTATTTT.

In this sample, this clonotype turned up many times. This chain connects TRBV2 to TRBJ1-1, with D perhaps TRBD1 (5 bases). V lost 4 bases and J lost 1, with 7 bases in between. CDR3 size: 13 residues. Germline CDR1 and CDR2: SNHLY and FYNNEI. The CDR3 DNA follows: TGTGCCAGCAGTGTCCAGGGGAACACTGAAGCTTTCTTT. Translated, it gives CASSVQGNTEAFF.

This clonotype occurred many times. J is TRBJ2-5 and V is TRBV20-1, with 7 bases matching TRBD2. The V gene end was trimmed by 6 bases and the J gene end by 3 bases; junction bases not matched to a gene: 4. Germline CDR1 DFQATT, CDR2 SNEGSKA (reference sequence). CDR3 length equals 12 residues. CDR3 sequence: CSANRGEETQYF. As DNA, the CDR3 is TGCAGTGCGAACCGGGGGGAAGAGACCCAGTACTTC.